This section outlines one TCR beta chain sequence together with its context. Antigen unknown. The V gene end was trimmed by 0 bases and the J gene end by 6 bases; junction bases not matched to a gene: 10. Germline-derived CDR1 and CDR2 are SGDLS and YYNGEE. The CDR3 loop spans 16 amino acids. These data belong to a study of chemoradiotherapy in HPV16-positive cancers. Study-wide points: HPV-responsive T-cell expansion during chemoradiotherapy was linked to improved recurrence-free survival in HPV16-positive patients. Only a couple of HPV16-positive patients supplied the functional HPV-specificity definition. Non-HPV-specific T cells did not expand in tumors during treatment, whereas candidate HPV-specific clones and E7-related motifs did.

Libraries were prepared by immunoSEQ multiplex PCR; TCRdb keeps only in-frame clonotypes and omits some of them. Here the sample spans about 1,900 clones, 60% to 75% being singletons. Over chemoradiotherapy, repertoires were sampled more than once. Sequences were derived from tumor tissue, sampled from a patient who underwent chemoradiotherapy. The chain carries TRBV9 and TRBJ1-2; 8 nucleotides align to TRBD1. The source of this sequence is a human donor with HPV-associated anogenital cancer. CDR3 DNA sequence: TGTGCCAGCAGCGTAGGGGGAATAAGACAGGGGCATGGCTACACCTTC. Translation gives CASSVGGIRQGHGYTF.